The clone carrying this TCR beta chain was recorded a few times. The target antigen is unknown. Germline V gene lookup returns CDR1 LNHNV and CDR2 YYDKDF (reference sequence). This CDR3 is built from 15 residues. Trimming took 0 bases from V and 7 from J, leaving 15 bases between them. The record originates from a study of sequential checkpoint blockade in melanoma. About the study: Arm A got nivolumab then ipilimumab; arm B the reverse, 1:1. After nivolumab or ipilimumab alone, about 22 patients had week-13 rebiopsies.

Study-level findings and limits: Response in arm A was associated with pretreatment TIL clonality. PD-L1 staining and CD8+ counts, not mutational load, tracked tumor T-cell clonality.

Generated by immunoSEQ multiplex PCR, the TCRdb table keeps only in-frame clones and is missing some. Among more than 5,000 clones listed, less than 20% were seen once. Treatment denoted: randomized to nivolumab then ipilimumab (arm A) or the reverse (arm B). The gene calls are TRBV15 and TRBJ1-2; no clear D. The sequence was collected from a human donor with melanoma. Sequencing was performed on tumor tissue (inferred from file names), taken from a patient given nivolumab and ipilimumab in sequence. The CDR3 region has the DNA TGTGCCACCAGCAGAGATCTGACCCAGTTGTTTGGCTACACCTTC. The encoded protein is CATSRDLTQLFGYTF.